This T cell receptor beta chain was found in a study of cytomegalovirus exposure and HLA in healthy donors (dated by TCRdb to 2015 to 2018). The study in broad terms: An earlier analysis of several hundred of the donors reported about 260 Gb of sequence data and around 100 million unique TCR beta sequences obtained from about 170 million T cells. Roughly 300 gigabases of sequencing data and tens of millions of unique TCR sequences were included in an early release covering around 650 HLA-typed donors. The genetic ancestry cluster associated with self-reported Caucasian donors included around 76% of the 350 to 500 genotyped donors. The aim of the study was to test whether cataloging public T cell receptors could identify signatures of past pathogen exposure. The study used immunosequencing to profile the T cell repertoires of about 670 subjects and linked those repertoires to cytomegalovirus serostatus. Along with the approximately 700-subject first cohort, a separate validation cohort of around 120 different subjects was used. The study combined high-throughput TCR immunosequencing, statistical association of individual TCRs with disease status, and machine learning to predict cytomegalovirus infection status. In a later analysis, previously published TCR beta repertoires from fewer than 750 donors were re-analyzed and high-resolution HLA genotyping was added so that TCR occurrence patterns could be studied. In the later analysis, no new phenotypic data were used to find candidate immune exposures; instead, reliance was placed on TCR beta sequences and their occurrence across donors. An earlier analysis of fewer than 750 of the donors used high-throughput TCR beta sequencing to judge whether each TCR beta V gene segment behaved as functional or pseudogenic. Donor age, sex, ethnicity and CMV serostatus were compiled together with the repertoire data. A later genetic analysis used genome-wide SNP genotypes for about 65% of the roughly 670 donors, treating that subset as a discovery cohort. Every repertoire in the discovery cohort had been generated on one and the same sequencing platform. Class I and class II HLA loci were covered by the typing at four-digit resolution. Typing coverage differed by locus: A, B, C, DRB1 and DQB1 were typed in roughly 620-630 donors, DQA1 in about 500, DPA1 in approximately 600, and DPB1 in approximately 450. Four or five DR-DQ haplotypes were handled as single units for association and clustering because linkage in the cohort was strong. Among 398 genotyped donors of the cohort, an average of about 240,000 unique TCR beta nucleotide sequences were sequenced per donor, about a sixth of them non-productive.

Library preparation used the immunoSEQ multiplex PCR assay. A mixture of 60 forward primers for TCR Vbeta segments and 13 reverse primers for TCR Jbeta segments was used in the multiplex PCR. The CDR3 region of rearranged TCR beta genes was amplified from genomic DNA with a multiplex PCR assay. The Illumina HiSeq System was used to sequence the amplified TCR beta libraries as 87-base-pair reads. As for the original processing: In a later analysis, tens of millions of unique TCR beta chains were counted across the 500 to 850 repertoires, and roughly 10 million of these chains were shared by at least two donors. A nearest-neighbor algorithm error-corrected the raw reads and collapsed the reads into unique sequences, merging closely related sequences to remove PCR and sequencing errors. Alignment of CDR3 sequences to IMGT reference sequences was used to assign V, D and J gene segments. For a sequence to be retained, a match of at least six nucleotides was required to both a V gene segment and a J gene segment. Rearrangements were classified as productive when the CDR3 lacked stop codons and remained in frame with V and J, and all other rearrangements were classified as non-productive. Following IMGT convention, CDR3 was defined as the stretch from the second conserved V-encoded cysteine up to the conserved J-encoded phenylalanine. In an earlier analysis of approximately 590 of the donors, sequences lacking an unambiguous match to a single V gene segment were excluded. In an earlier analysis of around 600 of the donors, V segments were called functional above 56.7% productive rearrangements and were called segregating when the between-donor standard deviation exceeded 5%. A statistical classification framework was developed to diagnose cytomegalovirus status using the catalog of TCR beta chain sequences. In a later analysis, TCR nucleotide sequences were compared against IMGT/GENE-DB human TR gene sequences so that V and J genes could be assigned. Using the TCRdist pipeline, a later analysis assigned CDR3 sequences along with most-parsimonious VDJ recombination scenarios. In a later analysis, each TCR beta chain was defined by its CDR3 amino acid sequence together with its V-gene family, and reads lacking a unique V-gene family were excluded. In a later analysis, 450 to 600 highly shared, low-generation-probability nucleotide sequences were removed to address suspected cross-contamination and a sequencing artifact. A later analysis calculated a clonal expansion index for each public chain from normalized within-repertoire ranks of inferred template counts. In a later analysis, generation probabilities were computed with a VDJ recombination model fitted to out-of-frame rearrangements, and the resulting probabilities were checked against IGoR. In a later analysis, hypergeometric tests were used to score TCR-TCR, TCR-HLA and TCR-CMV co-occurrence, with a repertoire-size bias correction applied to TCR pairs. In a later analysis, false discovery rates were estimated by permuting HLA or CMV assignments 20 times. A later analysis grouped co-occurring TCRs with DBSCAN, adding TCRdist sequence similarity when clustering within HLA-allele-positive subsets. For co-occurrence clustering, repertoires with fewer than 30,000 or more than 120,000 public chains were excluded, along with about five repertoires with anomalous nucleotide sharing. TCRdb retrieved this table from immuneACCESS and kept in-frame rearrangements only. Not all clones are present; in checked studies, unresolved V genes account for under half, and no reason is known for the remainder. V and J calls plus clone size are reproduced from that table; the DNA served to infer D and trimming. A total of roughly 140,000 clones appear in this sample, over 75% of them only once. The leading ten clones occupy roughly 0.68% of the sample.

The CDR1 and CDR2 encoded by the germline V gene (reference sequence) are SEHNR and FQNEAQ. The germline ends are 13 bases apart after V is trimmed by 1 base and J by 4 bases. The CDR3 spans 15 residues, from the cysteine through the phenylalanine. CDR3 DNA only is kept here, 45 bases in frame from base 1. General conclusions and limits of the study: In a later analysis, several top co-occurrence clusters were reported to appear linked to parvovirus B19, influenza, CMV and Epstein-Barr virus. In a later analysis, HLA-associated TCR beta chains showed more clonal expansion and lower generation probabilities than non-associated chains that were equally common. Only TCR beta chains were sequenced in this cohort, and the absence of alpha or paired-chain data limited detectable features. Fewer than 20 rarely observed V segments, including chromosome 9 orphons, were excluded from the earlier analysis of several hundred of the donors because counts were too low. The authors suggested that the approach could potentially be extended to other disease states and immunological phenotypes. A few of the identified cytomegalovirus-associated TCR beta chains were confirmed in vitro to be specific for cytomegalovirus antigens. Broadly in line with IMGT annotations, most TCR beta V segments showed up in productive rearrangements about 90% or about 30% of the time in an earlier analysis of several hundred of the donors. In a later analysis, most CMV-associated TCR beta chains were found to appear HLA-restricted, with HLA associations seemingly driven largely by CMV exposure. CMV serostatus was the only immune exposure information available for the cohort. In the study, approximately 160 TCR beta chains were listed as associated with cytomegalovirus. Roughly uniform sequencing depth across donors was assumed in presence/absence analyses, although this assumption may not hold. Correlated functional status among segregating V segments might be attributable to linkage disequilibrium, but an unknown experimental factor could not be ruled out. When HLA alleles, especially DR and DQ, strongly co-occurred, attributing TCR associations to individual alleles was difficult. The sequencing pipeline was judged likely to have produced a cluster of highly shared sequence variants as a technical artifact. A later analysis found that TCR association rates varied across HLA loci, with DRB1 alleles showing the most associated TCRs and HLA-C alleles the fewest. Most TCR sequences were observed very rarely across donors, whereas some public TCRs were present in many individuals. A later analysis associated 17,000 or so TCR beta sequences with specific HLA alleles at a false discovery rate of 0.05. HLA typing was unavailable for some donors at each locus, so association tests used only the typed subset. A later genetic analysis associated a missense DCLRE1C variant with V-gene and J-gene trimming of TCR beta chains, and an independent cohort replicated the association. Because the 87-base-pair reads could not distinguish some IMGT-functional V segments, including TRBV6-2 and TRBV6-3, those segments were excluded. Cytomegalovirus status was reported to be diagnosed by the classifier with high specificity and sensitivity in both the original and validation cohorts. A further reported finding was that TCR beta sequences accurately predicted the HLA-A and HLA-B alleles for most subjects in the first cohort. In a later genetic analysis, fewer N-insertions in productive TCRs were reported among donors in an Asian-associated ancestry cluster than the roughly 670-donor mean.

The cohort was made up of roughly 670 healthy bone marrow donors. At the time of sampling, every cohort member was nominally healthy, though immune exposures that went unrecorded were likely present. The donor tested CMV seronegative, placing the donor among the roughly 400 seronegative members of the cohort. Every donor gave a peripheral blood sample, and the peripheral blood mononuclear cells from that sample were used for TCR beta sequencing. Genomic DNA extraction from the blood cell samples was performed with the Qiagen DNeasy Blood Extraction Kit. Details on this clone: Which antigen it targets is not known. No qualities accompany the bases; no much larger clone lies one base away.

The sequenced material came from PBMCs. The V and J genes are TRBV7-9 and TRBJ1-2; too little of a D gene remains to name it. This receptor was identified in a male donor in good health and CMV-seronegative. The DNA sequence is given as TGTGCCAGCAGCTTAGATGGGTTGGCTAGCTATGGCTACACCTTC. This yields the protein CASSLDGLASYGYTF.